This TCR beta chain was captured in a study of PD-L1 blockade in urothelial cancer (dated by TCRdb to the late 2010s). For the study in its entirety: All patients started therapy in about 2014 and received atezolizumab 1,200 mg intravenously every 3 weeks. Pretreatment blood TCR-seq was available for fewer than 30 patients, at least one posttreatment blood collection was obtained for around 25 patients, and tumor TCR-seq was available for around 25 patients. About 90% of the roughly 29 patients were identified as males with urothelial cancer of bladder origin, and a prior smoking history was reported by 18 of 29 patients. An ECOG performance status of 0 or 1 was recorded for the patients, and 0 to 3 prior chemotherapy regimens had been received by the patients. The study was an exploratory multi-omic analysis of somatic, immune and clinical correlates of response to PD-L1 blockade with atezolizumab in urothelial cancer. Durable clinical benefit was defined as a progression-free survival longer than 6 months, and TCR features were additionally tested against progression-free survival and overall survival. In the same patients who had TCR sequencing, pretreatment tumors also underwent whole exome sequencing and RNA sequencing. Blood samples gave median yields of around 140,000 T cells and more than 80,000 unique TCRs, along with a median clonality of 0.080. Pretreatment tumor samples, along with matched peripheral blood collected serially before and after atezolizumab treatment, underwent TCR sequencing. Durable clinical benefit was achieved by nine patients and was not achieved by 20 patients. Blood samples were analyzed at two time points: 3 weeks after treatment start (second dose) and 6 weeks after treatment start. Beyond this particular receptor, the publication reports: Patients with durable benefit showed greater expansion of tumor-associated TCR clones in peripheral blood 3 weeks after starting treatment (n of about 20, p = 0.022). Because the sample size was small (n of about 29) and many exploratory analyses were performed, the results are intended to be hypothesis-generating. Improved progression-free and overall survival was found to be associated with pretreatment peripheral blood TCR clonality below the median.

The CDR3, cysteine through phenylalanine, is 16 amino acids long. The DNA shown is the 48-base CDR3, in frame from base 1. V and J are trimmed by 5 bases and 1 base, and the gene matches miss 5 bases of the junction. Looking up the germline V gene (reference sequence) yields CDR1 PRHDT and CDR2 FYEKMQ. Worth noting for this clone: This receptor's antigen is unknown. No much larger clone exists at a distance of one base, and base qualities are not known.

To estimate absolute template abundance from read counts, synthetic TCR analog templates were spiked into each PCR. TCRbeta CDR3 regions were amplified from genomic DNA with bias-controlled V and J gene primers using the immunoSEQ assay. Rearranged TCRbeta segments were sequenced at approximately 20X coverage. Under the source paper's analysis protocol: Clustering was used to correct sequencing errors, and CDR3s were annotated against IMGT to assign V, D and J genes. Out-of-frame and stop-codon sequences were excluded, and only productive TCRbeta rearrangements were used in downstream analyses. Clonality was calculated as one minus the Shannon entropy normalized by the log of the number of unique productive sequences. Clones differing between time points or between blood and tumor were identified by Fisher's exact test with Benjamini-Hochberg correction at adjusted p below 0.01. This immuneACCESS table, as held by TCRdb, lists in-frame sequences with V and J called but not all clones. Of the missing ones, under half trace to an unresolved V gene in checked studies; the others have no known cause. The DNA was the basis for D and trimming; V, J and clone size are from that table. The table for this sample lists under 90,000 clones; 90% to 95% of them were counted only once. The biggest ten clones account for 7.5% to 10% of the sample.

A total of roughly 31 patients with locally advanced or metastatic urothelial carcinoma, treated at Memorial Sloan Kettering on a trial protocol, made up the cohort. Peripheral blood mononuclear cells were collected pretreatment and during treatment, with between 1 and 8 total time points obtained per patient. The Qiagen DNeasy Blood extraction kit was used to purify genomic DNA from total PBMCs and from tumor samples. PBMCs were collected pretreatment and during treatment, and were isolated and stored as previously described. The sample consisted of PBMCs, taken around atezolizumab (anti-PD-L1) treatment. The TCR comes from a man between 60 and 70 years old with urothelial cancer. The chain links TRBV13 with TRBJ2-2; 9 junctional bases match TRBD2. This receptor has the CDR3 CASSPTSGRNTGELFF. At the DNA level, the sequence is TGTGCCAGCAGCCCGACTAGCGGACGGAACACCGGGGAGCTGTTTTTT.